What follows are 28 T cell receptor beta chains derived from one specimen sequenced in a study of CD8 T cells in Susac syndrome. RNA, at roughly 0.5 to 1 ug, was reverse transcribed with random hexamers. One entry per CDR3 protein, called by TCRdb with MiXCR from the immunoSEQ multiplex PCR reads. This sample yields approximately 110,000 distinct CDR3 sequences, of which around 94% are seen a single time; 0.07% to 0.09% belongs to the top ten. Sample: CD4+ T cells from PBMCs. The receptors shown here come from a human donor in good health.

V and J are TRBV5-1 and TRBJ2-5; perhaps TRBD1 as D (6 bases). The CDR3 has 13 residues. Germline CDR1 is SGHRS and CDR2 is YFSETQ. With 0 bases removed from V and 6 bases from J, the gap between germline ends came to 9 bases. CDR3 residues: CASSLDQGQTQYF. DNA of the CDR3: TGCGCCAGCAGCTTGGATCAGGGGCAGACCCAGTACTTC.

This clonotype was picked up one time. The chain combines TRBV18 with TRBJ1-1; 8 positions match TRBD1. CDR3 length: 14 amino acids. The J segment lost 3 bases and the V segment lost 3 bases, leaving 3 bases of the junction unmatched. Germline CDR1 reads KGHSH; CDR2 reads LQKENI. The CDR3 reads CASSPTTGDTEAFF. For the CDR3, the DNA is TGTGCCAGCTCACCGACGACAGGGGACACTGAAGCTTTCTTT.

This chain's CDR3 is CAAGTGARDTQYF. The CDR3 DNA is TGTGCCGCGGGGACAGGGGCCCGCGATACGCAGTATTTT. The genes are TRBV19 and TRBJ2-3, with 10 nucleotides matching TRBD1. Germline V CDR1 and CDR2: LNHDA, SQIVND (reference sequence). The CDR3 spans 13 residues. V lost 11 bases and J lost 6; bases outside the gene matches: 8.

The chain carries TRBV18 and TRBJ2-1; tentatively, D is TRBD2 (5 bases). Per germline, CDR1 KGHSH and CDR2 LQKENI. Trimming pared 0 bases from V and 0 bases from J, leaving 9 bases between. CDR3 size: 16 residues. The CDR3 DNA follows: TGTGCCAGCTCACCACCGGCGGGCCGCTCCTACAATGAGCAGTTCTTC. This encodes CASSPPAGRSYNEQFF.

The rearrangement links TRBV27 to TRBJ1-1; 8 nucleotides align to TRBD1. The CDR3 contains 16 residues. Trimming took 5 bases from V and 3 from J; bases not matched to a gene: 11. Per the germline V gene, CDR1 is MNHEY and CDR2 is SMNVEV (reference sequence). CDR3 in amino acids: CASSPPPLDRDTEAFF. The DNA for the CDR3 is TGTGCCAGCAGTCCTCCCCCCCTGGACAGGGACACTGAAGCTTTCTTT.

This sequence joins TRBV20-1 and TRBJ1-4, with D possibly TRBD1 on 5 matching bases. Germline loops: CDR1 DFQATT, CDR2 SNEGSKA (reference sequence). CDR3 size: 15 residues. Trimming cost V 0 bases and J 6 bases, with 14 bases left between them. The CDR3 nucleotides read TGCAGTGCTAGAGATCAGGGCAGATCAGATGAAAAACTGTTTTTT. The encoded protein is CSARDQGRSDEKLFF.

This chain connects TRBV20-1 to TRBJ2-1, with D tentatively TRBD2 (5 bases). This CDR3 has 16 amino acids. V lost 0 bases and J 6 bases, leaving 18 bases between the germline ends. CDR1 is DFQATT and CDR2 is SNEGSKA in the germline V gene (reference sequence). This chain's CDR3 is CSARDYKGVRSNEQFF. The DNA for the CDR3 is TGCAGTGCTAGAGATTATAAGGGAGTTAGAAGCAATGAGCAGTTCTTC.

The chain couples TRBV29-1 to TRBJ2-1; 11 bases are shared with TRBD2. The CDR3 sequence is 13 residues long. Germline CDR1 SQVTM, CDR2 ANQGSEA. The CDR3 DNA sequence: TGCAGTTCCGGGACTAGCGGTTACAATGAGCAGTTCTTC. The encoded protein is CSSGTSGYNEQFF.

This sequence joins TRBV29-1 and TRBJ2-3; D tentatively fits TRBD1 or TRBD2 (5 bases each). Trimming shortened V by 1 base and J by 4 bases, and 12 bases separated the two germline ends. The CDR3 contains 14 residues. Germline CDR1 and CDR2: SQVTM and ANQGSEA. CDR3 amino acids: CSVEGGRDADTQYF. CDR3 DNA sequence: TGCAGCGTTGAAGGGGGACGGGACGCAGATACGCAGTATTTT.

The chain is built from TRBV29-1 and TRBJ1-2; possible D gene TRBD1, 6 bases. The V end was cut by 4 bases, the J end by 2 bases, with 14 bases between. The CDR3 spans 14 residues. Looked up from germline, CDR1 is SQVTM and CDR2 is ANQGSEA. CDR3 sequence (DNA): TGCAGCGTTGCCAGTCTCGGGACAAACTATGGCTACACCTTC. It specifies CSVASLGTNYGYTF.

The CDR3 loop is CASSPGIWETQYF. The CDR3 DNA is TGTGCCAGCAGCCCGGGGATATGGGAGACCCAGTACTTC. The chain is built from TRBV9 and TRBJ2-5; possibly TRBD2 for D (5 bases). Germline assignment: CDR1 SGDLS and CDR2 YYNGEE. Between the trimmed V and J ends, which lost 4 bases and 5 bases, there was a span of 12 bases. This CDR3 has 13 residues.

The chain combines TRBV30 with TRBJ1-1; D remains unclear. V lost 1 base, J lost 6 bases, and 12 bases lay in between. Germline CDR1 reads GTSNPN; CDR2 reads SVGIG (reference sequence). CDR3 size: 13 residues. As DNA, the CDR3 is TGTGCCTGGAGTGGGGAGCGCGGCTCTGAAGCTTTCTTT. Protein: CAWSGERGSEAFF. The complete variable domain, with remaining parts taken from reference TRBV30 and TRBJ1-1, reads SQTIHQWPATLVQPVGSPLSLECTVEGTSNPNLYWYRQAAGRGLQLLFYSVGIGQISSEVPQNLSASRPQDRQFILSSKKLLLSDSGFYLCAWSGERGSEAFFGQGTRLTVV.

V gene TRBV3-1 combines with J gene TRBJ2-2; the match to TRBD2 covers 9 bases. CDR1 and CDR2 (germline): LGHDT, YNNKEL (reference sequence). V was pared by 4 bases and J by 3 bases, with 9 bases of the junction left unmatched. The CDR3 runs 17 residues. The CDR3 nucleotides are TGTGCCAGCAGCCTTCGTAGCGGGAGAAGAGACACCGGGGAGCTGTTTTTT. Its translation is CASSLRSGRRDTGELFF.

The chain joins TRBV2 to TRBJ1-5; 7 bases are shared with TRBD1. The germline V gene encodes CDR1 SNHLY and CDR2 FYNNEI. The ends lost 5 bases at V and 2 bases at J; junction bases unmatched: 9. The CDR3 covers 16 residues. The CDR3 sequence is CASSRRTGGGNQPQHF. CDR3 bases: TGTGCCAGCAGTCGAAGGACAGGAGGGGGCAATCAGCCCCAGCATTTT.

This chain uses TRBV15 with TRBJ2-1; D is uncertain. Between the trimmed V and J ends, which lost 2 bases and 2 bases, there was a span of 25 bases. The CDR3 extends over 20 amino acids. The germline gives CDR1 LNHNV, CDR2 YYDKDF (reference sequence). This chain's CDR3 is CATSRPTIIDPFTPYNEQFF. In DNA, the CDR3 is TGTGCCACCAGCAGACCGACGATTATCGACCCCTTCACCCCCTACAATGAGCAGTTCTTC.

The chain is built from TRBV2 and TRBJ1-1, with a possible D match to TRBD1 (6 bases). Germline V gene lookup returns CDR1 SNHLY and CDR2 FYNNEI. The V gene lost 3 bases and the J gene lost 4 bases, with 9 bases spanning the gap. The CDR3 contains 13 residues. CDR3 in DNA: TGTGCCAGCAGTGACGGGGGCGGCACTGAAGCTTTCTTT. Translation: CASSDGGGTEAFF.

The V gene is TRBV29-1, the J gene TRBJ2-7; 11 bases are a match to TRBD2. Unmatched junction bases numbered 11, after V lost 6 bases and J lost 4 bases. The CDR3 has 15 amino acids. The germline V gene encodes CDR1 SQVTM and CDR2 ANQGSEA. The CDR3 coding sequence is TGCAGCGTCCTCAGACTAGCGGGAACCCAGTACGAGCAGTACTTC. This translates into CSVLRLAGTQYEQYF.

For the CDR3, the DNA is TGCAGTGCTAGAGCCTACAGGTCAGGTGAAAAACTGTTTTTT. Translated, it gives CSARAYRSGEKLFF. The chain links TRBV20-1 to TRBJ1-4, with D possibly being TRBD1 (5 bases). This CDR3 spans 14 amino acids. With 1 base removed from V and 7 bases from J, the gap between germline ends came to 13 bases. Germline lookup yields CDR1 DFQATT and CDR2 SNEGSKA (reference sequence).

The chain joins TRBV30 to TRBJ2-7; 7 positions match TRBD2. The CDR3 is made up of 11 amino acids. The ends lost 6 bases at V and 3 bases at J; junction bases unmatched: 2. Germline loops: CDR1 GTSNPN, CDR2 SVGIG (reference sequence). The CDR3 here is CACGTNYEQYF. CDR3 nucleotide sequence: TGTGCCTGCGGGACTAACTACGAGCAGTACTTC. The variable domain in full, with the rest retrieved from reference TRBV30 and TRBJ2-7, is SQTIHQWPATLVQPVGSPLSLECTVEGTSNPNLYWYRQAAGRGLQLLFYSVGIGQISSEVPQNLSASRPQDRQFILSSKKLLLSDSGFYLCACGTNYEQYFGPGTRLTVT.

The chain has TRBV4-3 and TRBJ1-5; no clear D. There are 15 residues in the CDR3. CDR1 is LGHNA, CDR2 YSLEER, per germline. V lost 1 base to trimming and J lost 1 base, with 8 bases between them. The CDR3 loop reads CASSQGWVSNQPQHF. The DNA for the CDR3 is TGCGCCAGCAGCCAAGGTTGGGTGAGCAATCAGCCCCAGCATTTT.

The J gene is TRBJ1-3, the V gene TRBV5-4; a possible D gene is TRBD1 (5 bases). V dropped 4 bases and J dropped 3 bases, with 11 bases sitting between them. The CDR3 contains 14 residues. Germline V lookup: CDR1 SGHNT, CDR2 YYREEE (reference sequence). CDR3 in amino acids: CASSAGRNGNTIYF. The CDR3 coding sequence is TGTGCCAGCAGCGCGGGACGGAATGGAAACACCATATATTTT.

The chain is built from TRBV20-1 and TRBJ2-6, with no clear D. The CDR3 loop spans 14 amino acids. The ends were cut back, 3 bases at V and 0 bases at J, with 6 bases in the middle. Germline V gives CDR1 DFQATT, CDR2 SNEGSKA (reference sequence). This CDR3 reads CSASNRSGANVLTF. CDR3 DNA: TGCAGTGCTAGTAACCGCTCTGGGGCCAACGTCCTGACTTTC.

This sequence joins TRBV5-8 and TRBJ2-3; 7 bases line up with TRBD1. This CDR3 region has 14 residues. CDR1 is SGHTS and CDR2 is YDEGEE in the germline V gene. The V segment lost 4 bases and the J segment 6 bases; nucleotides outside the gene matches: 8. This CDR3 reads CASSLKGAGDTQYF. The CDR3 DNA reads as TGTGCCAGCAGCCTGAAGGGGGCAGGGGATACGCAGTATTTT.

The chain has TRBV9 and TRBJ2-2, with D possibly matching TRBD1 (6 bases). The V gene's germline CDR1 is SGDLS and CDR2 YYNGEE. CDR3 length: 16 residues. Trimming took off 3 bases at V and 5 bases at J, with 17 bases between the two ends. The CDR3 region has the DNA TGTGCCAGCAGCGAGTGGGGGCGCGGTGGGACCGGGGAGCTGTTTTTT. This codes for CASSEWGRGGTGELFF.

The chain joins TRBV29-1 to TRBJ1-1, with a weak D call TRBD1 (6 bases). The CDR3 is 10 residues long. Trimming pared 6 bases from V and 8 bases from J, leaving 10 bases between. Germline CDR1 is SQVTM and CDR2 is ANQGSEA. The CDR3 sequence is CSVGQYEAFF. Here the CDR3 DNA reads TGCAGCGTCGGACAGTACGAAGCTTTCTTT.

The CDR3, as DNA: TGTGCCAGCAGCGGGACAGGGGGGCTTCAGCCCCAGCATTTT. This translates into CASSGTGGLQPQHF. The rearrangement joins TRBV9 to TRBJ1-5; 10 bases map to TRBD1. Germline CDR1 and CDR2: SGDLS and YYNGEE. The CDR3 sequence is 14 residues long. J gave up 6 bases and V 3 bases, and 3 bases lay outside the gene matches.

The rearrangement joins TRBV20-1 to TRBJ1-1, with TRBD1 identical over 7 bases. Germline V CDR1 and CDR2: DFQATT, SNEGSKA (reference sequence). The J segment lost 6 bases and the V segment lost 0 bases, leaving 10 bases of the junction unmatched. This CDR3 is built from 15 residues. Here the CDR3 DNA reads TGCAGTGCTAGAGATAGGGGGAAGGGGGCCCCTGAAGCTTTCTTT. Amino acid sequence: CSARDRGKGAPEAFF.

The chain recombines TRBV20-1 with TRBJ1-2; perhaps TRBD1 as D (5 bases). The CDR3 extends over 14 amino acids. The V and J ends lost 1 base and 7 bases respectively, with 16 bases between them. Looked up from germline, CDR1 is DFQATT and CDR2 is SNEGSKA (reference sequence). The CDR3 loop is CSARGARDLSGYTF. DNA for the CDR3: TGCAGTGCTAGAGGTGCCAGGGACCTTTCTGGCTACACCTTC.